These 13 T cell receptor beta chains were sequenced from one sample in a study of cytomegalovirus exposure and HLA in healthy donors. The PCR employed 60 Vbeta primers together with 13 Jbeta primers. Assay used: immunoSEQ multiplex PCR; TCRdb lists only in-frame clones, some missing. The table lists about 87,000 clones, around 8% of them singletons. Sequenced input: PBMCs. The source is a man in his fifties or sixties in good health and CMV-seronegative.

A few counts support this clone. The V call is TRBV5-1, the J call TRBJ1-1; 9 bases align to TRBD1. The germline CDR1 and CDR2 sequences are SGHRS and YFSETQ. After removal of 1 base from V and 5 bases from J, the junction contained 3 bases not matched to a gene. The CDR3 has 14 residues. Written as DNA, the CDR3 is TGCGCCAGCAGCTTGACGGGACAGGGTACTGAAGCTTTCTTT. Translating gives CASSLTGQGTEAFF. Complete variable domain (other parts from reference TRBV5-1 and TRBJ1-1): KAGVTQTPRYLIKTRGQQVTLSCSPISGHRSVSWYQQTPGQGLQFLFEYFSETQRNKGNFPGRFSGRQFSNSRSEMNVSTLELGDSALYLCASSLTGQGTEAFFGQGTRLTVV.

This chain uses TRBV10-2 with TRBJ2-1; a possible D gene is TRBD1 (6 bases). The CDR3 spans 18 residues. Between the trimmed V and J ends, which lost 5 bases and 0 bases, there was a span of 20 bases. Germline V lookup: CDR1 WSHSY, CDR2 SAAADI. CDR3 nucleotide sequence: TGCGCCAGCAGTTACTTCTTGGGGGACACTAGCTCCTACAATGAGCAGTTCTTC. Translation gives CASSYFLGDTSSYNEQFF.

This clone was counted only a few times. V and J are TRBV10-3 and TRBJ2-7, with 8 bases identical to TRBD2. Germline V lookup: CDR1 ENHRY, CDR2 SYGVKD. V shed 6 bases and J 3 bases; nucleotides not matched to a gene: 10. This CDR3 has 15 amino acids. CDR3 loop: CAIRGSGAVDYEQYF. The CDR3 coding sequence is TGTGCCATCAGGGGTAGCGGGGCGGTGGACTACGAGCAGTACTTC.

This clone appeared a few times. The chain recombines TRBV10-3 with TRBJ2-7; 7 bases line up with TRBD1. CDR1 and CDR2 (germline): ENHRY, SYGVKD. This CDR3 spans 12 amino acids. V lost 11 bases, J lost 0 bases, and 4 bases stayed unmatched. The CDR3 sequence is CAVTGASYEQYF. DNA for the CDR3: TGTGCCGTAACAGGGGCCTCCTACGAGCAGTACTTC.

This clone was counted between two and nine times. The chain couples TRBV5-1 to TRBJ2-1; no clear D gene. Germline CDR1 SGHRS, CDR2 YFSETQ. The CDR3 sequence is 13 residues long. Trimming shortened V by 0 bases and J by 3 bases, and 4 bases separated the two germline ends. CDR3 region: CASSLVSYNEQFF. In nucleotides, the CDR3 is TGCGCCAGCAGCTTGGTTAGCTACAATGAGCAGTTCTTC.

V gene TRBV5-1 combines with J gene TRBJ2-7, with TRBD1 matching over 8 bases. J lost 2 bases, V lost 3 bases, and 4 bases had no gene match. The germline CDR1 and CDR2 sequences are SGHRS and YFSETQ. The CDR3 spans 14 residues. The CDR3 protein is CASSYTTGAYEQYF. CDR3 sequence (DNA): TGCGCCAGCAGCTACACGACAGGGGCCTACGAGCAGTACTTC.

The chain carries TRBV7-8 and TRBJ1-5; D not certain. Germline CDR1 is SGHVS and CDR2 is FQNEAQ. The CDR3 has 14 amino acids. Trimming pared 2 bases from V and 2 bases from J, leaving 7 bases between. This CDR3 reads CASSLQTGNQPQHF. For the CDR3, the DNA is TGTGCCAGCAGCTTACAAACAGGCAATCAGCCCCAGCATTTT.

V gene TRBV10-3 combines with J gene TRBJ2-7, with D possibly being TRBD1 (6 bases). From germline, CDR1 is ENHRY and CDR2 SYGVKD. This CDR3 region has 12 residues. V was cut by 8 bases and J by 0 bases, with 8 bases left in between. The CDR3 nucleotides are TGTGCCATCGCGGACAGCTCCTACGAGCAGTACTTC. This encodes CAIADSSYEQYF.

This clone has just a few counts. The chain employs TRBV7-8 and TRBJ2-2; TRBD2 agrees at 10 bases. Germline trimming cut 7 bases from V and 6 bases from J; bases unmatched to any gene: 14. The CDR3 loop spans 17 amino acids. The V gene's germline CDR1 is SGHVS and CDR2 FQNEAQ. CDR3 coding DNA: TGTGCCAGCATCAACCCGGGGAGCGGGGGGGAGGCCGGGGAGCTGTTTTTT. It is translated as CASINPGSGGEAGELFF.

J is TRBJ1-1 and V is TRBV5-4; D is ambiguous. The CDR3 runs to 12 residues. Looked up from germline, CDR1 is SGHNT and CDR2 is YYREEE (reference sequence). V was trimmed by 4 bases and J by 6 bases, leaving 10 bases between them. CDR3 bases: TGTGCCAGCAGCCAACCCGGGGCTGAAGCTTTCTTT. This sequence encodes CASSQPGAEAFF.

This clone was seen more than once but under ten times. This rearrangement joins TRBV27 to TRBJ2-5, with 7 bases fitting TRBD2. Germline V gene lookup returns CDR1 MNHEY and CDR2 SMNVEV (reference sequence). V was clipped by 5 bases and J by 5 bases; unmatched bases: 8. The CDR3 covers 14 residues. The CDR3 nucleotides are TGTGCCAGCAGTCCCCCCGGGGGGTTGGAGACCCAGTACTTC. Translating it yields CASSPPGGLETQYF.

This clone was picked up a small number of times. The CDR3 DNA is TGTGCCAGCAGTTTTTTGACGGGGAACTATGGCTACACCTTC. Protein product: CASSFLTGNYGYTF. The chain links TRBV27 to TRBJ1-2; no clear D. V was trimmed by 3 bases and J by 2 bases, leaving 10 bases between them. Germline lookup yields CDR1 MNHEY and CDR2 SMNVEV (reference sequence). The length of the CDR3 is 14 residues.

This clone has a handful of counts. Here the CDR3 DNA reads TGCGCCAGCAGCTTGGGAGGGAGGGGAAGCGAGCAGTACTTC. Translation: CASSLGGRGSEQYF. This chain links TRBV5-1 with TRBJ2-7, with 7 bases identical to TRBD2. The CDR3 runs to 14 residues. The germline CDR1 and CDR2 sequences are SGHRS and YFSETQ. V was pared by 0 bases and J by 6 bases, with 6 bases of the junction left unmatched. Variable domain in full (rest from reference TRBV5-1 and TRBJ2-7): KAGVTQTPRYLIKTRGQQVTLSCSPISGHRSVSWYQQTPGQGLQFLFEYFSETQRNKGNFPGRFSGRQFSNSRSEMNVSTLELGDSALYLCASSLGGRGSEQYFGPGTRLTVT.